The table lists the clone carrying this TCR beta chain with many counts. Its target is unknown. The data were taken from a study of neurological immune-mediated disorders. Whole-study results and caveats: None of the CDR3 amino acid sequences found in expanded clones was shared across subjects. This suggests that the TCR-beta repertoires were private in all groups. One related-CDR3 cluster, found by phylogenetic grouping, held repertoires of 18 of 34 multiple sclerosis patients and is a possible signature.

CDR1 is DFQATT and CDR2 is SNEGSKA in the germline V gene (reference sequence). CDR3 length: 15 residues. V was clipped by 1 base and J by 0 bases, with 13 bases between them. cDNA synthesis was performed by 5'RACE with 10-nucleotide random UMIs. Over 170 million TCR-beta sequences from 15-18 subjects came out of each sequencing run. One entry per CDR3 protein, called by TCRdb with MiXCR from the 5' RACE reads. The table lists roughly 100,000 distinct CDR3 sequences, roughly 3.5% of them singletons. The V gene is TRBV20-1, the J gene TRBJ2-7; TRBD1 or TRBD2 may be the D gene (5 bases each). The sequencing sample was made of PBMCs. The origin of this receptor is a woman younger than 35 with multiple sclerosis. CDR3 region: CSARGLEGSSYEQYF. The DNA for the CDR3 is TGCAGTGCTAGAGGTCTAGAGGGGAGCTCCTACGAGCAGTACTTC.